These T cell receptor beta chains were read from a single sample in a study of blood T cell repertoires in COVID-19. TCRdb keeps only in-frame clones here, not all; method: immunoSEQ multiplex PCR. The sample records roughly 92,000 clones, around 90% being singletons. Sequences were obtained from peripheral blood. These receptors all come from a woman of 80 years or more with active or convalescent COVID-19. CDR3s include the opening cysteine and the closing phenylalanine or tryptophan. D genes are given only for firm matches.

TRBJ2-3 | TRBV5-1 | TRBD1 | TGCGCCAGCAGGCAGGGGGCCCTACGATTCACAGATACGCAGTATTTT | CASRQGALRFTDTQYF
TRBJ2-7 | TRBV28 | . | TGTGCCATCCAGGGTGGTGGGCTCCACGAGCAGTACTTC | CAIQGGGLHEQYF
TRBJ2-7 | TRBV7-6 | . | TGTGCCAGCAGCTTAAATTCACAGACCGAGCAGTACTTC | CASSLNSQTEQYF
TRBJ2-5 | TRBV25-1 | TRBD1 | TGTGCCAGCAGTGAGCCCGGGACAGGACACCAAGAGACCCAGTACTTC | CASSEPGTGHQETQYF
TRBJ2-1 | TRBV6-5 | TRBD2 | TGTGCCAGCAGCCCAATTGGGACTAGCGTAAGTGAGCAGTTCTTC | CASSPIGTSVSEQFF
TRBJ1-1 | TRBV28 | . | TGTGCCAGTCATACCAGGGGTAGCACTGAAGCTTTCTTT | CASHTRGSTEAFF
TRBJ2-3 | TRBV5-1 | . | TGCGCCAGCAGCTTTGGGGTAGCGAGAGATACGCAGTATTTT | CASSFGVARDTQYF
TRBJ1-1 | TRBV11-2 | . | TGTGCCAGCAGCTTCCGGTCCACGGGCACTGAAGCTTTCTTT | CASSFRSTGTEAFF
TRBJ2-7 | TRBV6-5 | TRBD1 | TGTGCCAGCAGTTTTGGGACAGGGGTTCTCATTTACGAGCAGTACTTC | CASSFGTGVLIYEQYF
TRBJ2-5 | TRBV28 | . | TGTGCCAGCAGTTTACTAGGGGCGGGGGAGACCCAGTACTTC | CASSLLGAGETQYF